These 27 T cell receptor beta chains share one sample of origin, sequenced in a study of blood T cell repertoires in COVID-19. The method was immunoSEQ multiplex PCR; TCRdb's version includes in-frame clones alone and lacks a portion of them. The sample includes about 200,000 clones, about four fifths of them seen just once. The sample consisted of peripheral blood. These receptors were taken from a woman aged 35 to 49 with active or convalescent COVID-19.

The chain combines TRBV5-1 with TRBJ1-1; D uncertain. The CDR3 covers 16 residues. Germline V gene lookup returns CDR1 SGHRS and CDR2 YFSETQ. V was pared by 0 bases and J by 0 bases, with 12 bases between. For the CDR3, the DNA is TGCGCCAGCAGCTTGGAGCCCCGCGGGGTGAACACTGAAGCTTTCTTT. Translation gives CASSLEPRGVNTEAFF.

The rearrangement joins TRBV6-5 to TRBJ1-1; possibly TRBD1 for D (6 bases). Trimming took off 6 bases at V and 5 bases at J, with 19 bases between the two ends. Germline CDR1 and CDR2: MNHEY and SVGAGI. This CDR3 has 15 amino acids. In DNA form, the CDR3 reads TGTGCCAGCAGAGAGGTGGGGGCAGGGAAGACTGAAGCTTTCTTT. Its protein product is CASREVGAGKTEAFF.

The CDR3, as DNA: TGTGCCAGCAGTTTACTCGAGGACACTGAAGCTTTCTTT. It codes for CASSLLEDTEAFF. V usage is TRBV28 and J usage is TRBJ1-1; no clear D. The CDR3 runs to 13 residues. The germline V and J ends were trimmed by 2 bases and 3 bases, with 7 bases remaining between them. Germline lookup yields CDR1 MDHEN and CDR2 SYDVKM.

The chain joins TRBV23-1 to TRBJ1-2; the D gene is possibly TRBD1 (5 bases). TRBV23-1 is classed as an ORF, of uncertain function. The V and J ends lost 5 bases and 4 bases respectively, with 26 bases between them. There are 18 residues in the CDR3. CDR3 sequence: CASSGLLRQRNVPYGYTF. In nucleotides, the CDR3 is TGCGCCAGCAGTGGCTTATTAAGACAGAGGAACGTCCCCTATGGCTACACCTTC.

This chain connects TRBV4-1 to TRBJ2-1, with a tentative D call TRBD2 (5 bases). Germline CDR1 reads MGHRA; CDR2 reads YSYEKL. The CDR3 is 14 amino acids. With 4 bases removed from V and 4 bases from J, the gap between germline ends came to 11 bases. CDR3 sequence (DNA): TGCGCCAGCAGCCCCCGGACTCCTTACAATGAGCAGTTCTTC. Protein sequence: CASSPRTPYNEQFF.

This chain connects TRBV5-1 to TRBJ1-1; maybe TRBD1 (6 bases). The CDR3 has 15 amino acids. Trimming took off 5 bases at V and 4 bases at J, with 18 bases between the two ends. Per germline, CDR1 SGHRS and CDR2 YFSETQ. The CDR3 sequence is CASSDGGGAITEAFF. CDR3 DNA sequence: TGCGCCAGCAGTGATGGGGGCGGCGCGATCACTGAAGCTTTCTTT.

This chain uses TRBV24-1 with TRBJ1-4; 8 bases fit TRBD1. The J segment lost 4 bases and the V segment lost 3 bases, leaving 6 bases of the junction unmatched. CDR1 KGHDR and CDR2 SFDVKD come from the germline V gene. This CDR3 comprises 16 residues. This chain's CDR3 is CATSDPGQGGNEKLFF. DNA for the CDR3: TGTGCCACCAGTGATCCCGGACAGGGTGGTAATGAAAAACTGTTTTTT.

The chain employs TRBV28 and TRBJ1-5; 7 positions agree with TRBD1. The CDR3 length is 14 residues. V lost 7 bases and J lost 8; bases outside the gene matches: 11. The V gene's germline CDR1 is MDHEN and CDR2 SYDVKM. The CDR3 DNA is TGTGCCAGCACCTGGGACAGTCTAAGGGAGCCCCAGCATTTT. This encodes CASTWDSLREPQHF.

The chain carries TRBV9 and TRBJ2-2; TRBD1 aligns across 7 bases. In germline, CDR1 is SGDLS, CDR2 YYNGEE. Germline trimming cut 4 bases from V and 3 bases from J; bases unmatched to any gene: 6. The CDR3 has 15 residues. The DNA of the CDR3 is TGTGCCAGCAGCTTACAGGGGTTGGACACCGGGGAGCTGTTTTTT. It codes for CASSLQGLDTGELFF.

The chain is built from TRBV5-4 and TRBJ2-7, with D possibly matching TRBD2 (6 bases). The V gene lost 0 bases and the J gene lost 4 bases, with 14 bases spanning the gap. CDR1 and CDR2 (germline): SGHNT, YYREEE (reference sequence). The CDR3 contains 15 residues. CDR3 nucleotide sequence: TGTGCCAGCAGCTTGGGCTCCGGGAGCGGGTACGAGCAGTACTTC. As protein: CASSLGSGSGYEQYF.

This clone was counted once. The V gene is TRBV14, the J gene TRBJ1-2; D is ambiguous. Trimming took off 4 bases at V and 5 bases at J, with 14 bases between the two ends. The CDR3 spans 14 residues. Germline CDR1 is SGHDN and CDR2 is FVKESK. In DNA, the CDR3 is TGTGCCAGCAGCCCTAGCTGGGGAGGGTATGGCTACACCTTC. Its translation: CASSPSWGGYGYTF.

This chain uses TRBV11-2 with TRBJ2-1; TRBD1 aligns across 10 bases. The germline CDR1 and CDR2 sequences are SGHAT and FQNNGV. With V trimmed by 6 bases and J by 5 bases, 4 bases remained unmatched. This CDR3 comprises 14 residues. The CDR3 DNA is TGTGCCAGCAGTGACAGGGGGCGGGACAATGAGCAGTTCTTC. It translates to CASSDRGRDNEQFF.

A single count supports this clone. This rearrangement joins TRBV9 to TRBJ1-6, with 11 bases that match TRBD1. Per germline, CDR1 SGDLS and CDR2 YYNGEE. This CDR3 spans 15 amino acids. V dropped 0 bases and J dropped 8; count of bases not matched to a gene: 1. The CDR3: CASSVGDRGYSPLHF. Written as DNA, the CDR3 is TGTGCCAGCAGCGTAGGGGACAGGGGGTATTCACCCCTCCACTTT. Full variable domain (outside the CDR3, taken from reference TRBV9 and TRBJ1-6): DSGVTQTPKHLITATGQRVTLRCSPRSGDLSVYWYQQSLDQGLQFLIQYYNGEERAKGNILERFSAQQFPDLHSELNLSSLELGDSALYFCASSVGDRGYSPLHFGNGTRLTVT.

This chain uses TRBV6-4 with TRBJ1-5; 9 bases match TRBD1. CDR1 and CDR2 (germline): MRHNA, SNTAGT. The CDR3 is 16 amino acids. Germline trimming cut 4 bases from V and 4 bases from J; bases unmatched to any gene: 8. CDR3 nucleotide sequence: TGTGCCAGCAGTGGGGACAGGGCCAGATCGAATCAGCCCCAGCATTTT. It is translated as CASSGDRARSNQPQHF.

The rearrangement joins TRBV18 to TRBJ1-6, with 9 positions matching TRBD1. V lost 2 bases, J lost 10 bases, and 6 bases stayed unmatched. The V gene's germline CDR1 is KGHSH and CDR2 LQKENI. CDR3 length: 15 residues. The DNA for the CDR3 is TGTGCCAGCTCACCAACGGGACAGGGCTACTCACCCCTCCACTTT. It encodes CASSPTGQGYSPLHF.

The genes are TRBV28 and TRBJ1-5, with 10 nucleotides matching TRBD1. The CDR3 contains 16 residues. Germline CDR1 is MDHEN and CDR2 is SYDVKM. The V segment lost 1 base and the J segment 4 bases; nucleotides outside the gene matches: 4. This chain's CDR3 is CASSLSRQGANQPQHF. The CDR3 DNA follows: TGTGCCAGCAGTTTATCCCGACAGGGGGCGAATCAGCCCCAGCATTTT.

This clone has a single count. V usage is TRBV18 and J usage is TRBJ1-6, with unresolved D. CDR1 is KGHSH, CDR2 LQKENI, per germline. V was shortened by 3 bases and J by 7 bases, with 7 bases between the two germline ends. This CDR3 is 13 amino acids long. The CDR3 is CASSPAGNSPLHF. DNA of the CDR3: TGTGCCAGCTCACCGGCGGGCAATTCACCCCTCCACTTT.

The DNA of the CDR3 is TGTGCCAGCAGCTCACGCAGGGGCTTGAACACTGAAGCTTTCTTT. Its translation is CASSSRRGLNTEAFF. The chain combines TRBV7-2 with TRBJ1-1; tentative D call: TRBD1 (6 bases). The CDR3 spans 15 residues. V lost 4 bases to trimming and J lost 0 bases, with 12 bases between them. The germline V gene encodes CDR1 SGHTA and CDR2 FQGNSA.

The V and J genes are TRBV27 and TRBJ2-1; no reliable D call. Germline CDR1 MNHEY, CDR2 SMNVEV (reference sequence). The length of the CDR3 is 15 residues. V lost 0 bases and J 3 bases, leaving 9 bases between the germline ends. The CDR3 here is CASSLSAESYNEQFF. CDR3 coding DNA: TGTGCCAGCAGTTTATCGGCAGAAAGCTACAATGAGCAGTTCTTC.

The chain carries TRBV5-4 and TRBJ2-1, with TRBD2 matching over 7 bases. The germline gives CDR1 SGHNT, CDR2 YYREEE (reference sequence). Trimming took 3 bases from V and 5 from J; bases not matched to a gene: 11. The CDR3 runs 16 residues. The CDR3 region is CASSSYLAGGNNEQFF. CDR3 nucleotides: TGTGCCAGCAGCTCGTATTTAGCGGGTGGAAACAATGAGCAGTTCTTC. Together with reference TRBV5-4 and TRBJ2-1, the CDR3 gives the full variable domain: ETGVTQSPTHLIKTRGQQVTLRCSSQSGHNTVSWYQQALGQGPQFIFQYYREEENGRGNFPPRFSGLQFPNYSSELNVNALELDDSALYLCASSSYLAGGNNEQFFGPGTRLTVL.

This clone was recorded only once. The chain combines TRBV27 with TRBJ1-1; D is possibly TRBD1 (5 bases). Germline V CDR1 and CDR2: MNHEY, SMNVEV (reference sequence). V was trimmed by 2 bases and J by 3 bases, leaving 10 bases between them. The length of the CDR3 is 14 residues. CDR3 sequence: CASSLQTGDTEAFF. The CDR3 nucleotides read TGTGCCAGCAGTTTACAGACGGGGGACACTGAAGCTTTCTTT.

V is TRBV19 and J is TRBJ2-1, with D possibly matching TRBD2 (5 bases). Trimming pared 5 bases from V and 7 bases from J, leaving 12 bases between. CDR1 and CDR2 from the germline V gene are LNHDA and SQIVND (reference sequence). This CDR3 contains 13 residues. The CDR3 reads CASSEGPRNEQFF. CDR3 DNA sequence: TGTGCCAGTAGTGAGGGCCCCCGGAATGAGCAGTTCTTC.

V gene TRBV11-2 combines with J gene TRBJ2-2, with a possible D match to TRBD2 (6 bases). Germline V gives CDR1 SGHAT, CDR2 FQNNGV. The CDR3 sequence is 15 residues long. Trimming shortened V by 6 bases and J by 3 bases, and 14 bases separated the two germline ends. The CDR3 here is CASRFRDSYTGELFF. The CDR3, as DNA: TGTGCCAGCAGATTCCGGGACTCCTACACCGGGGAGCTGTTTTTT.

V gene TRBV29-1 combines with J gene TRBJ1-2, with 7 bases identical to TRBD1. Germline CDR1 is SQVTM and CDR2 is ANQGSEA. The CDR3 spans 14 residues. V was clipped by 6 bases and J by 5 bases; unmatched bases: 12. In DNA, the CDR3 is TGCAGCGTGGCCCGCCGACAGGGCCTTTATGGCTACACCTTC. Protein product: CSVARRQGLYGYTF.

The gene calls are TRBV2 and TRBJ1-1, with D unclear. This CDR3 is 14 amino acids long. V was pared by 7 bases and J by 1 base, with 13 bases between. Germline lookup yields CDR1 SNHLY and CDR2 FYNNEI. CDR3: CASIESTANTEAFF. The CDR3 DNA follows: TGTGCCAGCATCGAATCCACAGCGAACACTGAAGCTTTCTTT.

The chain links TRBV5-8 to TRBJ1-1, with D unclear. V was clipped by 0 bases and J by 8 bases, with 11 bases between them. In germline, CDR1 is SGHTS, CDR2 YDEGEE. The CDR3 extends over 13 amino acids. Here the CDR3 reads CASSLGSRGEAFF. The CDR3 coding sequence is TGTGCCAGCAGCTTGGGGTCACGCGGGGAAGCTTTCTTT. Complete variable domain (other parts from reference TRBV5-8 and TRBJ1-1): EAGVTQSPTHLIKTRGQQATLRCSPISGHTSVYWYQQALGLGLQFLLWYDEGEERNRGNFPPRFSGRQFPNYSSELNVNALELEDSALYLCASSLGSRGEAFFGQGTRLTVV.

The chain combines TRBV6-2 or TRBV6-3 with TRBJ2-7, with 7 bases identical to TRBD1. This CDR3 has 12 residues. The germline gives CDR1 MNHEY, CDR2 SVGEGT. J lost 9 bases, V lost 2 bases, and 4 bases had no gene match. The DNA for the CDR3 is TGTGCCAGCAGTTACGATGACAGGGCGCAGTACTTC. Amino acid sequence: CASSYDDRAQYF.